This T cell receptor beta chain was captured in a study of radiotherapy plus CTLA-4 blockade in lung cancer listed by TCRdb under 2018. With respect to the entire study: Among the enrolled patients, under 20% had an objective response, and roughly 30% reached disease control.

In the case of this clone: The antigen this receptor binds is unknown. Per-base qualities were not stored, and no clone one base away is much larger.

The library came from the immunoSEQ multiplex PCR assay. TCRdb stores this immuneACCESS table with in-frame sequences only. Part of the clones is absent; in the studies checked, under half of the shortfall reflects unresolved V genes, and no reason is known for the rest. Across this sample there are about 90,000 clones, with approximately 80% seen only once. The ten largest clones represent approximately 15% of the sample. The study tested focal radiation therapy combined with CTLA-4 blockade (ipilimumab) in patients with chemo-refractory metastatic non-small-cell lung cancer. The investigation overall reported the following: After treatment with radiotherapy and ipilimumab, TCR clones that came from tumors expanded in the peripheral blood. Increased serum interferon-beta after radiation, together with early dynamic changes in blood T cell clones, were reported to be the strongest predictors of response.

This clonotype originated in a human donor with non-small cell lung cancer that progressed on radiotherapy plus ipilimumab. This sample comprised peripheral blood, obtained from a patient treated with radiotherapy plus ipilimumab.

The CDR3: CASSLGQAGTGELFF. At the DNA level, the sequence is TGCGCCAGCAGCTTGGGTCAGGCTGGCACCGGGGAGCTGTTTTTT. The rearranged segments are TRBV5-1 and TRBJ2-2, with the D gene too uncertain to name. From the cysteine through the phenylalanine, the CDR3 covers 15 amino acids. The DNA shown is the 45-base CDR3, in frame from base 1. V loses 0 bases of germline sequence and J loses 4 bases, and the interval between the two ends is 10 bases. The germline V gene yields SGHRS for CDR1 and YFSETQ for CDR2.